This TCR beta chain was documented in a study of early T cells in non-severe SARS-CoV-2 infection. The wider study: Investigators sequenced bulk RNA drawn from unsorted whole blood, and chains remained unpaired. Study-wide points: VDJdb-based matching was biased toward anti-spike CD8 responses and missed private and CD4 specificities.

The TCR library protocol was used to attach unique molecular identifiers. These identifiers were attached to individual cDNA molecules. TCRdb fed the 5' RACE reads into MiXCR, producing one record per CDR3 protein. This table has under 80,000 distinct CDR3 sequences, approximately 10% appearing once. CDR3 length: 12 residues. V gave up 6 bases and J gave up 4 bases, with 12 bases separating them. Germline values: CDR1 SQVTM, CDR2 ANQGSEA. As concerns this clonotype: Antigen unknown.

The chain recombines TRBV29-1 with TRBJ1-2; D might be TRBD1 (6 bases). The sequencing sample was made of whole blood. The receptor was isolated from an adult who was a healthcare worker with PCR-confirmed SARS-CoV-2 infection or an uninfected control (not recorded which). CDR3 sequence: CSVLTGIYGYTF. The DNA of the CDR3 is TGCAGCGTCCTAACAGGGATCTATGGCTACACCTTC.